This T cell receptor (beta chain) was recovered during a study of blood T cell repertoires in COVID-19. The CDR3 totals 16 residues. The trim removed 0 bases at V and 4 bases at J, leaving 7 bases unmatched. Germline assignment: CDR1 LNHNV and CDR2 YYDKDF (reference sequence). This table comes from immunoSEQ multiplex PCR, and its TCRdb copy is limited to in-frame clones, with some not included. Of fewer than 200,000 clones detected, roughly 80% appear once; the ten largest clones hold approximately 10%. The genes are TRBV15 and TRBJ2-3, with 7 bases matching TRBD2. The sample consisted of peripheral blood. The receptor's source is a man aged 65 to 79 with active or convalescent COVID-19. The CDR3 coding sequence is TGTGCCACCAGCAGAGATCTGGCGGGAGTGGCAGATACGCAGTATTTT. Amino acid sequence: CATSRDLAGVADTQYF.